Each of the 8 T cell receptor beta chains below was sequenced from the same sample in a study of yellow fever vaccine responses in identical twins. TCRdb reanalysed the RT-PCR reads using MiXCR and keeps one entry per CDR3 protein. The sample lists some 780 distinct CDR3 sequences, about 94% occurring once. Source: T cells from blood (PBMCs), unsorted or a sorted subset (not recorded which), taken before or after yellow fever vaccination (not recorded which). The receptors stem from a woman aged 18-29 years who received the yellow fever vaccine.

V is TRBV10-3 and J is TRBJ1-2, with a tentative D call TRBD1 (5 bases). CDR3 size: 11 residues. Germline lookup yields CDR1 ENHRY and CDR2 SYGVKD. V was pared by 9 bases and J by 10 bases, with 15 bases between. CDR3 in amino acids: CAIGTAGDYTF. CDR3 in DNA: TGTGCCATAGGGACGGCAGGTGACTACACCTTC.

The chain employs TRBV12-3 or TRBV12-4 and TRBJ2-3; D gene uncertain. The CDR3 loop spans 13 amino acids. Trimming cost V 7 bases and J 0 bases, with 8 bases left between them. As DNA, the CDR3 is TGTGCCAGCACCCGGGTCAGCACAGATACGCAGTATTTT. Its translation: CASTRVSTDTQYF.

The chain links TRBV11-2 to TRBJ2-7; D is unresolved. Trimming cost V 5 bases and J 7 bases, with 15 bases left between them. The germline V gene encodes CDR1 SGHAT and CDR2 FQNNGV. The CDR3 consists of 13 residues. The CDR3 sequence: CASSILSLGEQYF. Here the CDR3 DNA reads TGTGCCAGCAGCATCCTTTCACTGGGGGAGCAGTACTTC.

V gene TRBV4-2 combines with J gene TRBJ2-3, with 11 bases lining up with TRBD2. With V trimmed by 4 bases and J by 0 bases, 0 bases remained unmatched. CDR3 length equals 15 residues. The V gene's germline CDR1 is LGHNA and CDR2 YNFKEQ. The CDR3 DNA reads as TGTGCCAGCAGCCGGACTAGCGGGAGCACAGATACGCAGTATTTT. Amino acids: CASSRTSGSTDTQYF.

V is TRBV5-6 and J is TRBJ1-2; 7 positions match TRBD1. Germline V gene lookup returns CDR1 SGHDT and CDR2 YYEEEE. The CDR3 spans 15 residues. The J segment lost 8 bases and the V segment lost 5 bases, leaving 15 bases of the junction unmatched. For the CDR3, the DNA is TGTGCCAGCAGTTCGACCGACAGGGTTACAGGCGGCTACACCTTC. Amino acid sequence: CASSSTDRVTGGYTF.

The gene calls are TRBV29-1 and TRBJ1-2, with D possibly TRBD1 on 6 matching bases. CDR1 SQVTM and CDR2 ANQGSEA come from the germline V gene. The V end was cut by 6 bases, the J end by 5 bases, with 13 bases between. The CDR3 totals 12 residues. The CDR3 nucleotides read TGCAGCGTGACCGGGACAAAATATGGCTACACCTTC. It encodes CSVTGTKYGYTF.

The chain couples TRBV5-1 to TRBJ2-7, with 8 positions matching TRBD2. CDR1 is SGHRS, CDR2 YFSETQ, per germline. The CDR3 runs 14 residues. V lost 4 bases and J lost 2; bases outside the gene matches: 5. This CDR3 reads CASSPATSAYEQYF. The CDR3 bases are TGCGCCAGCAGCCCAGCGACTAGCGCCTACGAGCAGTACTTC.

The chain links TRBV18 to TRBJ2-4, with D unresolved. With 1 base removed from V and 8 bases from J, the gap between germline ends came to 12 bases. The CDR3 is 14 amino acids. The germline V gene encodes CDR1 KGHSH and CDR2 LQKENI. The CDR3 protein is CASSPRSSRDIQYF. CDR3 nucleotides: TGTGCCAGCTCACCACGGTCTAGTCGGGACATTCAGTACTTC.